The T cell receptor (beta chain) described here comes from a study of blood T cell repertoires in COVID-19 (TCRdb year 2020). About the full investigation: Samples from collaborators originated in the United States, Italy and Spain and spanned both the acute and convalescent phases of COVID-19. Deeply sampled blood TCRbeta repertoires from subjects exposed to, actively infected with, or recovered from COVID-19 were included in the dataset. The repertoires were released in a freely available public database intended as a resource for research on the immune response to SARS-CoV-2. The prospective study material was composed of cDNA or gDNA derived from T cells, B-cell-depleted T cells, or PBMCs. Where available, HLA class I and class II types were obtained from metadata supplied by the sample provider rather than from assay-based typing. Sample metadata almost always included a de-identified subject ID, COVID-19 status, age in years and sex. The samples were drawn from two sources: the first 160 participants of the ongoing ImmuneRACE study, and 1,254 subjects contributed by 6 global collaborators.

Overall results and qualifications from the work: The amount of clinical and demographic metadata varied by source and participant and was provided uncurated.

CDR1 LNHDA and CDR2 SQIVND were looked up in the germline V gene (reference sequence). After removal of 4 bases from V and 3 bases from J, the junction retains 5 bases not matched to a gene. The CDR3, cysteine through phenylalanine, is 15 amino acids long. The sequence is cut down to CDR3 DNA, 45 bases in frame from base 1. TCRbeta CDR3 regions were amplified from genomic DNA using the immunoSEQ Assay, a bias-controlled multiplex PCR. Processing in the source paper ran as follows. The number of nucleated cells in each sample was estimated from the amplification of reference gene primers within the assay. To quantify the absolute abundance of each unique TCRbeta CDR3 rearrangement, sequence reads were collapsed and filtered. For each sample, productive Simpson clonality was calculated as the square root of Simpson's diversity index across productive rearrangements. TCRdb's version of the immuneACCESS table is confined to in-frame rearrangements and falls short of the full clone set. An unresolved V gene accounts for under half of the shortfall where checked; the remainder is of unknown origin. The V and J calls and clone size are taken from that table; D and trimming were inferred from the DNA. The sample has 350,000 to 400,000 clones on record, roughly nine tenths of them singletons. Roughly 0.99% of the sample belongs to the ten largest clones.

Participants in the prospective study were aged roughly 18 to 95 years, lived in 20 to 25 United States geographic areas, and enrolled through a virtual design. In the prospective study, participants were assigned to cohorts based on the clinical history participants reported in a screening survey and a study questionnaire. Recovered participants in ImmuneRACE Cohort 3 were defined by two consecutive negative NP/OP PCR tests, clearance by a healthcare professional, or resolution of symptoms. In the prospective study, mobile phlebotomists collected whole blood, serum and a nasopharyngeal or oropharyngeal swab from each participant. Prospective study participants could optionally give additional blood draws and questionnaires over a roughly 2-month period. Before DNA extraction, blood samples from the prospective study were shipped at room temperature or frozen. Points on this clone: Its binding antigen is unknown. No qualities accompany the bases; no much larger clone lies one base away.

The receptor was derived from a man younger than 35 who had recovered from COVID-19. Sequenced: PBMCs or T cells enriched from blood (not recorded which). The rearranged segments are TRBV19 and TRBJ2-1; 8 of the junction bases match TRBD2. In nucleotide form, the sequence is TGTGCCAGTAGTAGGGAACTAGCGGTCTACAATGAGCAGTTCTTC. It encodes CASSRELAVYNEQFF.